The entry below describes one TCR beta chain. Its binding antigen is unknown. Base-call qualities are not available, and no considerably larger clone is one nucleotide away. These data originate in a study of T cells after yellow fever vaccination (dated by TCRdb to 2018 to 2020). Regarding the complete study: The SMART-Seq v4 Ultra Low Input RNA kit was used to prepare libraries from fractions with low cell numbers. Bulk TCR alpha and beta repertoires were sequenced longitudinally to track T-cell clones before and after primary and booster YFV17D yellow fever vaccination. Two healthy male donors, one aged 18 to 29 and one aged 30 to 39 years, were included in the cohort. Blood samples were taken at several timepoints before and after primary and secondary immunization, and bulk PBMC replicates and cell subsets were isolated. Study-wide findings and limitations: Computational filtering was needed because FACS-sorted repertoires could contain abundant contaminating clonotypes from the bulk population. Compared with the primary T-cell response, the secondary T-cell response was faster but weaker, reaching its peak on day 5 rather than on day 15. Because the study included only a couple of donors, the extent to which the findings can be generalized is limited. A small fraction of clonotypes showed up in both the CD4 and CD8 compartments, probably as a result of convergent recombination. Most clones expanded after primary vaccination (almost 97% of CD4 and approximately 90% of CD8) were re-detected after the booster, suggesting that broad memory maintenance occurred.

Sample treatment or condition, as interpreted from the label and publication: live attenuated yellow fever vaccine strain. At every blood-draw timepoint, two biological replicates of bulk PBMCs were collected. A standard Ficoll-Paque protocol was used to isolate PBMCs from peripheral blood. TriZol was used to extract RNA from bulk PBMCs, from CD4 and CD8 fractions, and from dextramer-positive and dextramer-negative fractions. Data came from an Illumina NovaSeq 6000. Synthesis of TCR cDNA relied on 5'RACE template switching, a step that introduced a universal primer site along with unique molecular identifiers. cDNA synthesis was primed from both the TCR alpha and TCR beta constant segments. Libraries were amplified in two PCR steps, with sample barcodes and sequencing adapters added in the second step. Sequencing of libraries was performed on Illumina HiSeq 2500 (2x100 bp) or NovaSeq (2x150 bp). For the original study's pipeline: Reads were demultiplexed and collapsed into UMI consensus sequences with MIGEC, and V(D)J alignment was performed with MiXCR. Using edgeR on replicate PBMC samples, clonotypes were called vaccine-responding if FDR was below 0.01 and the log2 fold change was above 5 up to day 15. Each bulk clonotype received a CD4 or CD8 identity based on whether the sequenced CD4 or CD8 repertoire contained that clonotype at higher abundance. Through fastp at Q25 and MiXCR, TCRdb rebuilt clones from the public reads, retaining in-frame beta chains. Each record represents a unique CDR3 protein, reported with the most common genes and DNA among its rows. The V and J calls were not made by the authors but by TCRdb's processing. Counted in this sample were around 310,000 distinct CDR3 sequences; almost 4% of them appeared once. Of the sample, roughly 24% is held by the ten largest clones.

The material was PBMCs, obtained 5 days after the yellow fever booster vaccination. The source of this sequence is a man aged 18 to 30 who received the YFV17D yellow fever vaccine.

The CDR3 region has the sequence CASSFRDGGEAYGYTF. The DNA sequence is as follows: TGTGCCAGCAGCTTCAGGGACGGTGGGGAGGCCTATGGCTACACCTTC. The chain is encoded by TRBV5-4 joined to TRBJ1-2; TRBD1 could be the D gene, as 5 bases match. The CDR1 and CDR2 encoded by the germline V gene (reference sequence) are SGHNT and YYREEE. V gives up 2 bases and J gives up 4 bases, and the segment between their germline ends measures 18 bases. From cysteine to phenylalanine, the CDR3 is 16 amino acids long. Of all the DNA, just the CDR3 is kept, 48 bases in frame from base 1.